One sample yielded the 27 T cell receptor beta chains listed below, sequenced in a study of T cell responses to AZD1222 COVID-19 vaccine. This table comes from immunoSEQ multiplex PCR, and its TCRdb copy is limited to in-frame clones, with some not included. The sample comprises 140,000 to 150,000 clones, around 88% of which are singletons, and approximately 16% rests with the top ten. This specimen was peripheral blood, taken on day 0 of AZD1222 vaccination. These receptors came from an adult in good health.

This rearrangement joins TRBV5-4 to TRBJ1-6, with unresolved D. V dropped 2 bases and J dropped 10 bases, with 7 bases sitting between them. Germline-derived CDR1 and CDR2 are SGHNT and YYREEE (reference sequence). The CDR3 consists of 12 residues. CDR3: CASSFSESPLHF. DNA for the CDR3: TGTGCCAGCAGCTTCTCAGAATCACCCCTCCACTTT.

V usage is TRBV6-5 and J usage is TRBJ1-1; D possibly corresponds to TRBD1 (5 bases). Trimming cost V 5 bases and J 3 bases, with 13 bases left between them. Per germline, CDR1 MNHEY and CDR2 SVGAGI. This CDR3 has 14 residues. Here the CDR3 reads CASSPGVFDTEAFF. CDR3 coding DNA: TGTGCCAGCAGTCCGGGGGTGTTCGACACTGAAGCTTTCTTT.

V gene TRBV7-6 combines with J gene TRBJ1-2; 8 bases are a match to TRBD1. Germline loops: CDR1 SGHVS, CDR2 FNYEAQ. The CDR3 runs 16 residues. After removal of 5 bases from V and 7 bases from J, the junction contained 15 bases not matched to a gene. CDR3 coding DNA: TGTGCCAGCAGCCCATTTCCCGGGACAGGAAGATCTGGCTACACCTTC. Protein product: CASSPFPGTGRSGYTF.

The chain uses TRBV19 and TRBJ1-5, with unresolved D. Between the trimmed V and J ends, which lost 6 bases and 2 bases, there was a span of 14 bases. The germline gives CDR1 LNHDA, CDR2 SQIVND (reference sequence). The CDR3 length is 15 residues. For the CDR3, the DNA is TGTGCCAGTAGAGGTCTTAATGAGGGCAATCAGCCCCAGCATTTT. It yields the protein CASRGLNEGNQPQHF.

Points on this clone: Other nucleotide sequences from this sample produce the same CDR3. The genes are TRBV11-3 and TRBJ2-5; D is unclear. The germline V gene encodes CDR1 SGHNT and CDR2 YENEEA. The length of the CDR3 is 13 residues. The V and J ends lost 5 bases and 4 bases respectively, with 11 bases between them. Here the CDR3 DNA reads TGTGCCAGCAGCCTCGCGTGGGGAGAGACCCAGTACTTC. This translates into CASSLAWGETQYF.

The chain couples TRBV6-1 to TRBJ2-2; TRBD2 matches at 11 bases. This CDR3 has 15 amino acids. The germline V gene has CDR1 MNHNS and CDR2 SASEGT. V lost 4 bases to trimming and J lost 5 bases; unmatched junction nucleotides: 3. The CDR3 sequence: CASSVAGGPTGELFF. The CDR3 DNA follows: TGTGCCAGCAGTGTAGCGGGGGGGCCGACCGGGGAGCTGTTTTTT.

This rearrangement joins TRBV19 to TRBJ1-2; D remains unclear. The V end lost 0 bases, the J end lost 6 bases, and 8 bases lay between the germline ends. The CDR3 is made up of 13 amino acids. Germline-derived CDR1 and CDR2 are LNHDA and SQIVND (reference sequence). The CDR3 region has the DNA TGTGCCAGTAGTATAGATACCCAGGATGGCTACACCTTC. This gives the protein CASSIDTQDGYTF.

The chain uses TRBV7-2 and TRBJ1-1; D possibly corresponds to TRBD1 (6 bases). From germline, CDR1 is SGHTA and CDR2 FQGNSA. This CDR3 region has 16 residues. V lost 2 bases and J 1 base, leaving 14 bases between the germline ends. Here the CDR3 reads CASSLQGTDANTEAFF. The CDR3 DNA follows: TGTGCCAGCAGCTTACAGGGGACGGATGCGAACACTGAAGCTTTCTTT.

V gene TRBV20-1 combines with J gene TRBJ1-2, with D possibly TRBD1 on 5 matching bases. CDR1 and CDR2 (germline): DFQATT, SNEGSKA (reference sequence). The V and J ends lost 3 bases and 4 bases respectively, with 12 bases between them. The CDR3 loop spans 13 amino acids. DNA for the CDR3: TGCAGTGCTAGTTCAGGGCCCAGCTATGGCTACACCTTC. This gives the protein CSASSGPSYGYTF.

CDR3 amino acids: CASSLTRTGELFF. CDR3 nucleotide sequence: TGTGCCAGCAGTTTAACCCGGACCGGGGAGCTGTTTTTT. The V and J genes are TRBV12-3 or TRBV12-4 and TRBJ2-2; D unclear. Trimming removed 2 bases from V and 5 bases from J, with 6 bases in between. The CDR3 has 13 residues.

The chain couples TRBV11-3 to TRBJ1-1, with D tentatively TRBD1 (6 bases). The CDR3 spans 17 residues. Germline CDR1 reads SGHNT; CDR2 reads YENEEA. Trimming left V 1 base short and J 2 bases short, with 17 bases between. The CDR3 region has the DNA TGTGCCAGCAGCTTAGTAGGCCCGGGGGGGCTTAACACTGAAGCTTTCTTT. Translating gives CASSLVGPGGLNTEAFF. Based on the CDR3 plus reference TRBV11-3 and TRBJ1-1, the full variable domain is EAGVVQSPRYKIIEKKQPVAFWCNPISGHNTLYWYLQNLGQGPELLIRYENEEAVDDSQLPKDRFSAERLKGVDSTLKIQPAELGDSAVYLCASSLVGPGGLNTEAFFGQGTRLTVV.

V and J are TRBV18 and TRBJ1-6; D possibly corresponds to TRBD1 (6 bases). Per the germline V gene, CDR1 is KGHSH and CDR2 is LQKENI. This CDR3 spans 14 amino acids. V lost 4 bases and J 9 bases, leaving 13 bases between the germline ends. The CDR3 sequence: CASSHRPGVSPLHF. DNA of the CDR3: TGTGCCAGCTCACACCGCCCAGGGGTTTCACCCCTCCACTTT.

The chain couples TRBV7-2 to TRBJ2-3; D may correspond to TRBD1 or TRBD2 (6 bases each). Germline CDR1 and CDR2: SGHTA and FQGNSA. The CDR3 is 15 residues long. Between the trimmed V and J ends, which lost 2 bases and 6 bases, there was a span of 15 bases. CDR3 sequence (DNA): TGTGCCAGCAGCTTAAGGGGGGCCACATTGGATACGCAGTATTTT. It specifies CASSLRGATLDTQYF.

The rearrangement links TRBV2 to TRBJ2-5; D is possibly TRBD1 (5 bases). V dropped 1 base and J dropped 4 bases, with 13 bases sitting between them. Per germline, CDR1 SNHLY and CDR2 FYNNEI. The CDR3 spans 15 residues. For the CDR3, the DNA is TGTGCCAGCAGTGAAGACAGGACGAAGGGAGAGACCCAGTACTTC. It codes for CASSEDRTKGETQYF.

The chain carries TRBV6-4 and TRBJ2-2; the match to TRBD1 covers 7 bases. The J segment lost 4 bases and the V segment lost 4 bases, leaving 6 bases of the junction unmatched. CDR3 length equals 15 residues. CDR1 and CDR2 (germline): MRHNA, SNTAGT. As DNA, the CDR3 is TGTGCCAGCAGTGCGGGACAGCCATTCACCGGGGAGCTGTTTTTT. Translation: CASSAGQPFTGELFF.

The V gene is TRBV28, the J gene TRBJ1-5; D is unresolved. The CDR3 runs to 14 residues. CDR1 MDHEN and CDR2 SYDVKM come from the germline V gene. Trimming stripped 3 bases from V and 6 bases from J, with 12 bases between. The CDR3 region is CASSFPISIQPQHF. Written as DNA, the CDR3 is TGTGCCAGCAGTTTCCCGATTTCGATTCAGCCCCAGCATTTT.

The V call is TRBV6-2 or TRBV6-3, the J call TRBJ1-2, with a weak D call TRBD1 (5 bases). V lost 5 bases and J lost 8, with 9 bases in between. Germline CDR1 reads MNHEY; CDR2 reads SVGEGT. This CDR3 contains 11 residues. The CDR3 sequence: CASSDSEGYTF. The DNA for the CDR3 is TGTGCCAGCAGTGACAGTGAGGGCTACACCTTC.

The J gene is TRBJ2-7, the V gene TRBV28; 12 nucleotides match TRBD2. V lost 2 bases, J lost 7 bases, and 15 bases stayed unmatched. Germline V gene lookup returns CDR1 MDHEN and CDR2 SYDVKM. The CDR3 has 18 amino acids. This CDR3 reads CASSLIGLAGGRRGEQYF. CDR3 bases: TGTGCCAGCAGTTTAATCGGGCTAGCGGGGGGGCGACGGGGTGAGCAGTACTTC.

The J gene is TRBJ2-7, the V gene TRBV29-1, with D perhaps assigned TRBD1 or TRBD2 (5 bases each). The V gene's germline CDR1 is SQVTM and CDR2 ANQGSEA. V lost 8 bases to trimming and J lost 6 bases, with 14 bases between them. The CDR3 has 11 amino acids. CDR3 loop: CSSNWGSEQYF. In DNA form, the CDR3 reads TGCAGCTCTAACTGGGGGAGCGAGCAGTACTTC.

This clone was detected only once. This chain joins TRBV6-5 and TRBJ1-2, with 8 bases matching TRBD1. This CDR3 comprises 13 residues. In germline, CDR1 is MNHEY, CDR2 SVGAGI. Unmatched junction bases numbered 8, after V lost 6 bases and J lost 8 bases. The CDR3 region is CASRIGTGIGYTF. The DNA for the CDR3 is TGTGCCAGCAGAATCGGGACAGGCATCGGCTACACCTTC.

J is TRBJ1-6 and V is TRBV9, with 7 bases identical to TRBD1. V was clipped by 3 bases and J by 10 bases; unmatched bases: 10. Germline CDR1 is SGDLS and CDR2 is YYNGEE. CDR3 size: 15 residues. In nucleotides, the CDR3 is TGTGCCAGCAGCGGTACAGGGGAACGTGGATCACCCCTCCACTTT. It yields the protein CASSGTGERGSPLHF.

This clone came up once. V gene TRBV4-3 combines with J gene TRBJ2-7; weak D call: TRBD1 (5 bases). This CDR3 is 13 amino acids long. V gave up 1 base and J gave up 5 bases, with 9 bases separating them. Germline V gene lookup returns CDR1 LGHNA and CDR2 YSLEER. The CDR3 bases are TGCGCCAGCAGCCAAGTGAAAGGGGACGAGCAGTACTTC. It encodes CASSQVKGDEQYF.

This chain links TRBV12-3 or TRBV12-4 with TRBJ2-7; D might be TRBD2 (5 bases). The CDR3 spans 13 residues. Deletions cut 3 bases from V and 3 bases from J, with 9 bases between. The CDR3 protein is CASSFAGNYEQYF. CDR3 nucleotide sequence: TGTGCCAGCAGTTTCGCCGGGAACTACGAGCAGTACTTC.

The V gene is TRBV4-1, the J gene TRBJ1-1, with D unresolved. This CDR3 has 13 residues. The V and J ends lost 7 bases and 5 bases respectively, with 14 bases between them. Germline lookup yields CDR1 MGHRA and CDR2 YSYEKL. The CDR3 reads CASTPKRSTEAFF. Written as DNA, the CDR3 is TGCGCCAGCACCCCAAAACGGTCGACTGAAGCTTTCTTT.

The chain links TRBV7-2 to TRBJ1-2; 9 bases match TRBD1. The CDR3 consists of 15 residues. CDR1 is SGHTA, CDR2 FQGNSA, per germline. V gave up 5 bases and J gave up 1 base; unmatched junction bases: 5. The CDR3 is CASSTGGGLNYGYTF. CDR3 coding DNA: TGTGCCAGCAGCACAGGGGGCGGACTTAACTATGGCTACACCTTC.

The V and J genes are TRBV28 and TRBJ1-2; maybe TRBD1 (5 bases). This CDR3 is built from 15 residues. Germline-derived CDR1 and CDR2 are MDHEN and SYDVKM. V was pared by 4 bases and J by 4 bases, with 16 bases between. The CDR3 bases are TGTGCCAGCAGTTACCCCGGGGGGGGGAGCTATGGCTACACCTTC. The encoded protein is CASSYPGGGSYGYTF.

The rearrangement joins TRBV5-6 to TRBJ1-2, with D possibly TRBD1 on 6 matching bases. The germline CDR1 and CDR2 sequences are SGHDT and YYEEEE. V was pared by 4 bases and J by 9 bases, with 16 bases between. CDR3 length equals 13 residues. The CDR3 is CASSTPDRASYTF. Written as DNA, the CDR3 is TGTGCCAGCAGCACACCGGACAGAGCGAGCTACACCTTC.